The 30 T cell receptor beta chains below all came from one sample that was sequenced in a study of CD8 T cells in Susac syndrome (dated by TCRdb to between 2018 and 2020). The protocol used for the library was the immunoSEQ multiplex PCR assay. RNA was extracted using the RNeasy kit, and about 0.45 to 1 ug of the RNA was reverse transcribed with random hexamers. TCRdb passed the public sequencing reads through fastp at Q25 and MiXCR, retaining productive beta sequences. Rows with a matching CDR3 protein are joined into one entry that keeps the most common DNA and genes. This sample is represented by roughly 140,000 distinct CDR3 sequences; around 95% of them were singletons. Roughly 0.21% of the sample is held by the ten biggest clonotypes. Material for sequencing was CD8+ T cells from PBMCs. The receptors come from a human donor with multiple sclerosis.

The CDR3 sequence is CASKRGRANTGELFF. CDR3 DNA sequence: TGTGCCAGCAAGAGGGGGAGGGCGAACACCGGGGAGCTGTTTTTT. The genes are TRBV2 and TRBJ2-2; tentative D call: TRBD2 (7 bases). The CDR3 is made up of 15 amino acids. Germline V gene lookup returns CDR1 SNHLY and CDR2 FYNNEI. Trimming left V 7 bases short and J 0 bases short, with 12 bases between.

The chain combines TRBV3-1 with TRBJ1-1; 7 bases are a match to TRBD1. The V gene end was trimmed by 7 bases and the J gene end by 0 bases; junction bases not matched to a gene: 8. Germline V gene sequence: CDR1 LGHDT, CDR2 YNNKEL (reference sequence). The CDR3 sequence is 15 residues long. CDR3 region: CASTLKRGLNTEAFF. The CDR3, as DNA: TGTGCCAGCACTCTTAAGAGGGGGCTGAACACTGAAGCTTTCTTT.

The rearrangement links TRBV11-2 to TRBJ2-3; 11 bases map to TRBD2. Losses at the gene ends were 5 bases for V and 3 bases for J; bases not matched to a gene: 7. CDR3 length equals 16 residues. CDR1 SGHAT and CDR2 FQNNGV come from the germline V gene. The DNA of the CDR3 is TGTGCCAGCAGCCCGAGGGGACTAGCGGAAACAGATACGCAGTATTTT. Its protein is CASSPRGLAETDTQYF.

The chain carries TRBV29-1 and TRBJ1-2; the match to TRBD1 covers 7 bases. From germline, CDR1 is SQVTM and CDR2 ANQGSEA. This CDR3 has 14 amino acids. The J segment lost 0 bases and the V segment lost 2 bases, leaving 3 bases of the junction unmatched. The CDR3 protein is CSVEPDRANYGYTF. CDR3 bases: TGCAGCGTTGAACCAGACAGGGCTAACTATGGCTACACCTTC. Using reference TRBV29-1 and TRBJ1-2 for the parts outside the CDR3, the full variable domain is SAVISQKPSRDICQRGTSLTIQCQVDSQVTMMFWYRQQPGQSLTLIATANQGSEATYESGFVIDKFPISRPNLTFSTLTVSNMSPEDSSIYLCSVEPDRANYGYTFGSGTRLTVV.

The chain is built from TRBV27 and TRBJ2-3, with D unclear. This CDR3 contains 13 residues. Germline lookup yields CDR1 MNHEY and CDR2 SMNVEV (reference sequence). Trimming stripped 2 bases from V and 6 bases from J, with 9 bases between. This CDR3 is CASSLVTADTQYF. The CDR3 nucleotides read TGTGCCAGCAGTTTAGTTACGGCCGATACGCAGTATTTT.

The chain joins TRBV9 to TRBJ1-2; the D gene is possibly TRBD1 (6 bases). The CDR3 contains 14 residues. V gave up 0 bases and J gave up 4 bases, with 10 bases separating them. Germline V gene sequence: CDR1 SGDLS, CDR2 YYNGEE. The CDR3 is CASSVGDTLYGYTF. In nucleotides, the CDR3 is TGTGCCAGCAGCGTAGGGGACACACTCTATGGCTACACCTTC.

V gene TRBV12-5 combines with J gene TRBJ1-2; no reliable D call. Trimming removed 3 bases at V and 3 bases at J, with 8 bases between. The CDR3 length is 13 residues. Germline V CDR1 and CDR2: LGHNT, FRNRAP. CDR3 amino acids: CASGFGQHYGYTF. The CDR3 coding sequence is TGTGCTAGTGGTTTCGGGCAGCACTATGGCTACACCTTC.

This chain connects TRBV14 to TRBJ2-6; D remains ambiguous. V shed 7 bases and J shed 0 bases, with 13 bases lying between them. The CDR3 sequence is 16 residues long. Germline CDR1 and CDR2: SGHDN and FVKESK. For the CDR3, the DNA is TGTGCCAGCAAGGACGGAACTTACTCTGGGGCCAACGTCCTGACTTTC. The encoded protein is CASKDGTYSGANVLTF.

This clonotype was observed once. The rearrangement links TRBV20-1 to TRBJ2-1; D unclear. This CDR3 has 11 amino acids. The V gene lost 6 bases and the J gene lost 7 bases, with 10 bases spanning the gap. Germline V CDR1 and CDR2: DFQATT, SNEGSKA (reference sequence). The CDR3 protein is CSAQRANEQFF. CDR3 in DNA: TGCAGTGCGCAACGAGCAAATGAGCAGTTCTTC.

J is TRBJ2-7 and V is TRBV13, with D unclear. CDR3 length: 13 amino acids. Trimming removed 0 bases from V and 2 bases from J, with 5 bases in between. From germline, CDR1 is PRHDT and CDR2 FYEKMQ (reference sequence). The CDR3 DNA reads TGTGCCAGCAGCTTAGGGGAAGCCTACGAGCAGTACTTC. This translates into CASSLGEAYEQYF.

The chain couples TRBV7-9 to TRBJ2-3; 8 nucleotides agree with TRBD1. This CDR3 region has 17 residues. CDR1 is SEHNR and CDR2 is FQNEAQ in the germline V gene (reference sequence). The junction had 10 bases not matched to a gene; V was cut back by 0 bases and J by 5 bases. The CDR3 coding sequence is TGTGCCAGCAGCTTAGCTGACAGGGGCTGGTTGCAAGATACGCAGTATTTT. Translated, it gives CASSLADRGWLQDTQYF.

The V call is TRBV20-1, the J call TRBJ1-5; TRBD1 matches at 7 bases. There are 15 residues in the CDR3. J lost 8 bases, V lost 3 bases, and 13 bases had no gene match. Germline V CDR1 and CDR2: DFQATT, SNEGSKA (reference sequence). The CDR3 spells CSASPRDSKRKPQHF. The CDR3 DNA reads TGCAGTGCTAGTCCGAGGGACAGTAAGAGAAAGCCCCAGCATTTT.

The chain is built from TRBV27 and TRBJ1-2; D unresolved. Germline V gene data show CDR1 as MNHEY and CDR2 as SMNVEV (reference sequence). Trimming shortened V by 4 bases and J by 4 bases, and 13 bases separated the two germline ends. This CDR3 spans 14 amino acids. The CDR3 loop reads CASSSAGKSYGYTF. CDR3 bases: TGTGCCAGCAGTTCAGCGGGGAAGAGCTATGGCTACACCTTC.

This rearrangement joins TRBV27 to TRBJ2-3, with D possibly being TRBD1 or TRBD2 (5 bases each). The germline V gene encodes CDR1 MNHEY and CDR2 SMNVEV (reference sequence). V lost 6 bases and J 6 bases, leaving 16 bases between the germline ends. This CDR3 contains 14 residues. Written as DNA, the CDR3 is TGTGCCAGCAGAGAGGGGCCCTGGGAGGATACGCAGTATTTT. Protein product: CASREGPWEDTQYF.

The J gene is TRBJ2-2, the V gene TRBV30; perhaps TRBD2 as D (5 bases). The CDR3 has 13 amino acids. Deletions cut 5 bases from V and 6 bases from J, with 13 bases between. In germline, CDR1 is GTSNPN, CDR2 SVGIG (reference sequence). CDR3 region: CAWDEGSSGELFF. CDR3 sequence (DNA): TGTGCCTGGGACGAGGGAAGTTCCGGGGAGCTGTTTTTT. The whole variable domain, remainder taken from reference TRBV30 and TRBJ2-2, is SQTIHQWPATLVQPVGSPLSLECTVEGTSNPNLYWYRQAAGRGLQLLFYSVGIGQISSEVPQNLSASRPQDRQFILSSKKLLLSDSGFYLCAWDEGSSGELFFGEGSRLTVL.

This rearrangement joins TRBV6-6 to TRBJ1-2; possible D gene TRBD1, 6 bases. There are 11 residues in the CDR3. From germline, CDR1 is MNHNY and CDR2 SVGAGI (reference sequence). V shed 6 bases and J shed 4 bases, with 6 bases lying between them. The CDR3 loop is CASRQGYGYTF. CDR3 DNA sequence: TGTGCCAGCAGACAGGGCTATGGCTACACCTTC.

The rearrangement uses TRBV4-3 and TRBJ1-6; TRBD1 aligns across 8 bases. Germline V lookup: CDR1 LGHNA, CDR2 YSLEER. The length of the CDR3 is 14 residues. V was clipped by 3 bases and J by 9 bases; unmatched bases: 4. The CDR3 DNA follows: TGCGCCAGCAGCCAGGACAGGGCGGTTTCACCCCTCCACTTT. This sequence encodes CASSQDRAVSPLHF.

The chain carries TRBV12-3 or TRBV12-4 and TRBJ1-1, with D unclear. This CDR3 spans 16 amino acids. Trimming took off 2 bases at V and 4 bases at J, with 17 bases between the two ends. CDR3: CASSLIRFEVGTEAFF. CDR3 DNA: TGTGCCAGCAGTTTAATCAGGTTCGAGGTCGGCACTGAAGCTTTCTTT.

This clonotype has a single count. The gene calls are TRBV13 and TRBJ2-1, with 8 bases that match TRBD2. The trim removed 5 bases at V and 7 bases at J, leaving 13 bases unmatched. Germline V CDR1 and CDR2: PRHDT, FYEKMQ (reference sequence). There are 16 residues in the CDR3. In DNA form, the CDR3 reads TGTGCCAGCAGCGTACCCCGGGGGGGCCTTGGGAATGAGCAGTTCTTC. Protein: CASSVPRGGLGNEQFF.

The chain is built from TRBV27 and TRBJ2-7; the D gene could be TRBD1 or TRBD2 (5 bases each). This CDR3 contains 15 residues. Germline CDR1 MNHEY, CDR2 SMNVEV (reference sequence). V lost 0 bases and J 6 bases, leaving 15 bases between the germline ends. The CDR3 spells CASSLSWRAGAEQYF. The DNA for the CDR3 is TGTGCCAGCAGTTTATCTTGGCGGGCCGGGGCCGAGCAGTACTTC.

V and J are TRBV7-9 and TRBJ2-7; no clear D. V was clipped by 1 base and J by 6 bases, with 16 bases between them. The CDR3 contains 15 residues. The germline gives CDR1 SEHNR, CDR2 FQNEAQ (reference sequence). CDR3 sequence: CASSLGRSSWGEQYF. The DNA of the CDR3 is TGTGCCAGCAGCTTAGGTCGTTCAAGCTGGGGCGAGCAGTACTTC.

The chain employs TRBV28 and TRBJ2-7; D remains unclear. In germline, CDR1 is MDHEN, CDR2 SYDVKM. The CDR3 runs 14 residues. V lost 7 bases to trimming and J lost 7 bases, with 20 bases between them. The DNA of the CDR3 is TGTGCCAGCATTCGGCGCGACGAACTCCGGGAGCAGTACTTC. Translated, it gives CASIRRDELREQYF.

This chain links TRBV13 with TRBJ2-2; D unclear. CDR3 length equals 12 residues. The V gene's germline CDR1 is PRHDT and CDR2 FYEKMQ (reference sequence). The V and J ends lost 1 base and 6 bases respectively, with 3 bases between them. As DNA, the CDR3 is TGTGCCAGCAGCTTAGTGTCCGGGGAGCTGTTTTTT. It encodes CASSLVSGELFF.

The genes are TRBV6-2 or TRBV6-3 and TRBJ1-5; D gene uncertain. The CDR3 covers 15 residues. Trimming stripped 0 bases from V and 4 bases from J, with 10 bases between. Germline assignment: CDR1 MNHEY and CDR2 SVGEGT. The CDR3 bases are TGTGCCAGCAGTTACTCTTCAGGTCGGAATCAGCCCCAGCATTTT. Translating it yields CASSYSSGRNQPQHF.

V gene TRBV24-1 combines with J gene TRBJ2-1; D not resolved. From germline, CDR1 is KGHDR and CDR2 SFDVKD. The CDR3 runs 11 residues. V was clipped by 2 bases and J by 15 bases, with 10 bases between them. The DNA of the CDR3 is TGTGCCACCAGTGATTGGAGAAGGTGGTTCTTC. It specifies CATSDWRRWFF.

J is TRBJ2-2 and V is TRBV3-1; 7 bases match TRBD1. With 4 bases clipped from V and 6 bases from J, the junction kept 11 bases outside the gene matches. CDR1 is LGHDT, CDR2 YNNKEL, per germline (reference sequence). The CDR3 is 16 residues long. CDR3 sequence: CASSPVWNRGPGELFF. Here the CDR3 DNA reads TGTGCCAGCAGCCCAGTTTGGAACAGGGGTCCCGGGGAGCTGTTTTTT.

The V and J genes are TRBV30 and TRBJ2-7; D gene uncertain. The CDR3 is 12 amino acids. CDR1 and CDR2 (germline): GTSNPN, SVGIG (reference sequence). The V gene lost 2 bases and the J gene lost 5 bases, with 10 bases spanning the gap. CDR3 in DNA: TGTGCCTGGAGTCGCCGTCCAGACGAGCAGTACTTC. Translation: CAWSRRPDEQYF.

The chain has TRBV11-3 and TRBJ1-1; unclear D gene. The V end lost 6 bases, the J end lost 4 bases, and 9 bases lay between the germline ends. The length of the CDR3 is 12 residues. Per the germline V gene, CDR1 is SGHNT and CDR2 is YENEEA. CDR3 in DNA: TGTGCCAGCAGGGAGGGAAGCACTGAAGCTTTCTTT. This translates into CASREGSTEAFF.

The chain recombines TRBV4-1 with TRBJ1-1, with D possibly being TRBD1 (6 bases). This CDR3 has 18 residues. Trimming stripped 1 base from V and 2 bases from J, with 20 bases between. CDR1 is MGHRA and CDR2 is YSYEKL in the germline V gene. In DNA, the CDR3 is TGCGCCAGCAGCCAAGCCAGATCGAACGGACAGATCAACACTGAAGCTTTCTTT. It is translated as CASSQARSNGQINTEAFF.

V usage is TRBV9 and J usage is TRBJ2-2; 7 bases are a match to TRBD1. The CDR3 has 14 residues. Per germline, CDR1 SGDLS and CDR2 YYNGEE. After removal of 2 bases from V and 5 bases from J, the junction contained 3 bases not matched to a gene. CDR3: CASSVETGTGELFF. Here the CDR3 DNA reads TGTGCCAGCAGCGTCGAGACAGGGACCGGGGAGCTGTTTTTT.